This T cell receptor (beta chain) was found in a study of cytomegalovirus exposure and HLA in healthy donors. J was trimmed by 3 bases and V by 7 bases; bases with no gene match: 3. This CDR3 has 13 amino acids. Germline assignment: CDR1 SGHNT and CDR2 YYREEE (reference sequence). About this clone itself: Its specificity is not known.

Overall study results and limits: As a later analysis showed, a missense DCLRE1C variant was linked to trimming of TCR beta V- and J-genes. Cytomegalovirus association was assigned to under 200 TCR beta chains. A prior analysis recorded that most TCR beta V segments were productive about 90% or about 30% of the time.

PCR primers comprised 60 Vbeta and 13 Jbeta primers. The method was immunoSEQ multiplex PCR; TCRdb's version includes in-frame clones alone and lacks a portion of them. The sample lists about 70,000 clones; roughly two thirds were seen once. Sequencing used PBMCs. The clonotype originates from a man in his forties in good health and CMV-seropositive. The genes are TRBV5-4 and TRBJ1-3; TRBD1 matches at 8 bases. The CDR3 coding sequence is TGTGCCAGCTGGGACAGGCTTGGAAACACCATATATTTT. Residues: CASWDRLGNTIYF.